This T cell receptor beta chain comes out of a study of PD-1 blockade in classical Hodgkin lymphoma. Study as a whole: Intravenous delivery of nivolumab at 3 mg/kg to patients occurred every 2 weeks.

Produced via immunoSEQ multiplex PCR; TCRdb's table is partial and in-frame only. The table lists around 7,500 clones, approximately 80% of them singletons. All patients experienced relapse after autologous stem cell transplantation, and brentuximab vedotin exposure was variable. Concerning this clone: Its antigen remains unidentified.

Study-wide results and limits: Complete responders showed a baseline diversity that resembled the diversity of newly diagnosed patients. A significant rise in TCR diversity by C4D1 was seen for CD4+ but not CD8+ cells.

The length of the CDR3 is 12 residues. Trimming stripped 5 bases from V and 5 bases from J, with 10 bases between. CDR1 and CDR2 (germline): MNHEY, SVGAGI. This sequence originates from a human donor with classical Hodgkin lymphoma. V is TRBV6-5 and J is TRBJ2-7, with D perhaps TRBD1 or TRBD2 (5 bases each). Here the sequenced sample was peripheral blood mononuclear cells (PBMCs), taken before the second cycle of nivolumab. The CDR3 DNA sequence: TGTGCCAGCAGTCCGGGACCAAACGAGCAGTACTTC. It encodes CASSPGPNEQYF.